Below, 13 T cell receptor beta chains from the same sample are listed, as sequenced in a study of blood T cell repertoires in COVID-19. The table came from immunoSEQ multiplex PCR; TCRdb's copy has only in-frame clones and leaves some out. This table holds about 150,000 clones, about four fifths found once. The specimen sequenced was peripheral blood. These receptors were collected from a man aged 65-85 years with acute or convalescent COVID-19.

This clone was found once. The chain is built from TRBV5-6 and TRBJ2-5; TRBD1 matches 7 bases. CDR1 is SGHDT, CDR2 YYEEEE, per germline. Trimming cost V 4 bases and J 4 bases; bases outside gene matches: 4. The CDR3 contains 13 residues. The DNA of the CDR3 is TGTGCCAGCAGCCGGACAGGTCCAGAGACCCAGTACTTC. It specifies CASSRTGPETQYF. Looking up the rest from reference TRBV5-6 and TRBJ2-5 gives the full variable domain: DAGVTQSPTHLIKTRGQQVTLRCSPKSGHDTVSWYQQALGQGPQFIFQYYEEEERQRGNFPDRFSGHQFPNYSSELNVNALLLGDSALYLCASSRTGPETQYFGPGTRLLVL.

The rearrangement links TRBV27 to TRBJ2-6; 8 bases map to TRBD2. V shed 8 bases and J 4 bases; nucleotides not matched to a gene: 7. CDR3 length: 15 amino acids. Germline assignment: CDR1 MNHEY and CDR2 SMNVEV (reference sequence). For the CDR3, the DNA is TGTGCCAGCGGGCGGGGGGCGCCGGGGGCCAACGTCCTGACTTTC. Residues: CASGRGAPGANVLTF.

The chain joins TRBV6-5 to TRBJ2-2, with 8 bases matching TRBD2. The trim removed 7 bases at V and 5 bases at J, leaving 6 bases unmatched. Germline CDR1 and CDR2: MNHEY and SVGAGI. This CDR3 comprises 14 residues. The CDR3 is CASTLRLATGELFF. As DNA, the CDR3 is TGTGCCAGCACGTTGAGACTAGCGACCGGGGAGCTGTTTTTT.

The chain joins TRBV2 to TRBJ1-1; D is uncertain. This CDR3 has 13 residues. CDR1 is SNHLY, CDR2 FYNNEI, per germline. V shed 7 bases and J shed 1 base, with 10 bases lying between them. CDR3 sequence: CASTAGRNTEAFF. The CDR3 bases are TGTGCCAGCACGGCCGGGAGGAACACTGAAGCTTTCTTT.

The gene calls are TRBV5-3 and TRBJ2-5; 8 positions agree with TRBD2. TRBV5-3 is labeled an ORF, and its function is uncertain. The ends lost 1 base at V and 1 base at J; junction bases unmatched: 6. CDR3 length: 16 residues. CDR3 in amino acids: CARSLPSGSPQETQYF. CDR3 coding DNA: TGTGCCAGAAGCTTGCCCAGCGGGAGCCCCCAAGAGACCCAGTACTTC.

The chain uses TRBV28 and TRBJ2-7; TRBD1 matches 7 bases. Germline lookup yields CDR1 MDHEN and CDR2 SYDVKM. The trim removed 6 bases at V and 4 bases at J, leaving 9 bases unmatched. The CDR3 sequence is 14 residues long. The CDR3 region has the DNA TGTGCCAGCAGGGAAGTAGGGGGCCGGTACGAGCAGTACTTC. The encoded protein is CASREVGGRYEQYF.

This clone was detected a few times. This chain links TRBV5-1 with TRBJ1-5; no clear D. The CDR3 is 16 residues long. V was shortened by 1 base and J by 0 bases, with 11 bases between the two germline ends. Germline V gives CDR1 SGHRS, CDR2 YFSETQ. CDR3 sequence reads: CASSLRFGSSNQPQHF. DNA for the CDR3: TGCGCCAGCAGCTTGCGGTTTGGGAGTAGCAATCAGCCCCAGCATTTT.

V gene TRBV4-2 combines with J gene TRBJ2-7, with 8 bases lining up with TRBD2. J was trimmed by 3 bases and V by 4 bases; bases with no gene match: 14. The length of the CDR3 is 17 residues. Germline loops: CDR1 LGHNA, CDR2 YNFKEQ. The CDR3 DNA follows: TGTGCCAGCAGCCCGTCGGCGGGACTAGACAGTTACTACGAGCAGTACTTC. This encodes CASSPSAGLDSYYEQYF.

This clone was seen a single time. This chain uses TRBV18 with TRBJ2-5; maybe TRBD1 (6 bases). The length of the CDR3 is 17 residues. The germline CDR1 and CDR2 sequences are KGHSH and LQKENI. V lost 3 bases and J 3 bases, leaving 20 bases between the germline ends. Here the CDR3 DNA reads TGTGCCAGCTCACCGAACCCCCGCGGACAGCCGGAAGAGACCCAGTACTTC. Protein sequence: CASSPNPRGQPEETQYF. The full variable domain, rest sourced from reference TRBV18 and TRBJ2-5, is NAGVMQNPRHLVRRRGQEARLRCSPMKGHSHVYWYRQLPEEGLKFMVYLQKENIIDESGMPKERFSAEFPKEGPSILRIQQVVRGDSAAYFCASSPNPRGQPEETQYFGPGTRLLVL.

CDR3 DNA sequence: TGTGCCAGCAGCTTAGAAGGGACTAGCGGGGGGAGAGATACGCAGTATTTT. Translating gives CASSLEGTSGGRDTQYF. The genes are TRBV11-2 and TRBJ2-3; TRBD2 aligns across 15 bases. The CDR3 consists of 17 residues. The germline CDR1 and CDR2 sequences are SGHAT and FQNNGV. Trimming removed 0 bases from V and 5 bases from J; junction bases left unmatched: 3. Variable domain in full (rest from reference TRBV11-2 and TRBJ2-3): EAGVAQSPRYKIIEKRQSVAFWCNPISGHATLYWYQQILGQGPKLLIQFQNNGVVDDSQLPKDRFSAERLKGVDSTLKIQPAKLEDSAVYLCASSLEGTSGGRDTQYFGPGTRLTVL.

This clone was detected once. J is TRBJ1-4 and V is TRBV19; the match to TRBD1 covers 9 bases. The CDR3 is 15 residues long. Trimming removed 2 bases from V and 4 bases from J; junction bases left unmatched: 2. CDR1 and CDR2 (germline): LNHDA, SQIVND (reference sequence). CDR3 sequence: CASSIPGQGNEKLFF. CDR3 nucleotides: TGTGCCAGTAGTATACCGGGACAGGGTAATGAAAAACTGTTTTTT. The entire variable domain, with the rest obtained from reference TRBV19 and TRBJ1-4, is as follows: DGGITQSPKYLFRKEGQNVTLSCEQNLNHDAMYWYRQDPGQGLRLIYYSQIVNDFQKGDIAEGYSVSREKKESFPLTVTSAQKNPTAFYLCASSIPGQGNEKLFFGSGTQLSVL.

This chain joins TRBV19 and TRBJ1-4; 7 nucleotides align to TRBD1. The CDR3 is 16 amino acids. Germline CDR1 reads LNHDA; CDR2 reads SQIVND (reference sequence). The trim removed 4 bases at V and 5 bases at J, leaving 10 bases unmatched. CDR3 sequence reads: CASSTTSGQKNEKLFF. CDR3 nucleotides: TGTGCCAGTAGTACCACCTCGGGACAGAAAAATGAAAAACTGTTTTTT.

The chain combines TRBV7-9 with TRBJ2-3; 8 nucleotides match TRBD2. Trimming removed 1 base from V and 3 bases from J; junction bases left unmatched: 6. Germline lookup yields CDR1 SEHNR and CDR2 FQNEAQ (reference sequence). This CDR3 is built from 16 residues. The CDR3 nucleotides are TGTGCCAGCAGCTTAGTGAGCGGGAGTGGGACAGATACGCAGTATTTT. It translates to CASSLVSGSGTDTQYF.